Below are 20 T cell receptor beta chains sequenced from a single sample in a study of CD4+ T cells in melanoma (dated by TCRdb to about 2022). The library was produced with the immunoSEQ multiplex PCR assay. TCRdb's version of the immuneACCESS table is confined to in-frame rearrangements and falls short of the full clone set. An unresolved V gene accounts for under half of the shortfall where checked; the remainder is of unknown origin. This sample comprises more than 110,000 clones, 92% of them detected only once. Clones ranked in the top ten supply 1.5% of the sample. The receptor source for this set is a human donor with melanoma.

The rearrangement joins TRBV6-5 to TRBJ2-2; 9 positions agree with TRBD2. This CDR3 has 15 residues. Germline V gives CDR1 MNHEY, CDR2 SVGAGI. Trimming removed 11 bases from V and 3 bases from J; junction bases left unmatched: 10. CDR3 DNA sequence: TGTGCCGCCCAGAGGCTAGCGGGATACACCGGGGAGCTGTTTTTT. Its translation: CAAQRLAGYTGELFF.

The CDR3 region is CASSPTWSYTF. CDR3 coding DNA: TGTGCCAGCAGCCCCACGTGGAGCTACACCTTC. The chain carries TRBV7-2 and TRBJ1-2; D ambiguous. CDR3 length: 11 residues. V gave up 5 bases and J gave up 9 bases, with 10 bases separating them. Germline CDR1 reads SGHTA; CDR2 reads FQGNSA.

J is TRBJ1-2 and V is TRBV6-5; TRBD1 might be the D (5 bases). V lost 6 bases to trimming and J lost 3 bases, with 14 bases between them. The CDR3 is 14 amino acids. The V gene's germline CDR1 is MNHEY and CDR2 SVGAGI. The CDR3 coding sequence is TGTGCCAGCAGCCCTTGGGGAGGGGACTATGGCTACACCTTC. Protein sequence: CASSPWGGDYGYTF.

This chain links TRBV10-1 with TRBJ1-2; the D is unclear. Germline V gene lookup returns CDR1 WNHNN and CDR2 SYGVQD (reference sequence). The CDR3 loop spans 13 amino acids. The V gene lost 6 bases and the J gene lost 3 bases, with 11 bases spanning the gap. The CDR3 region has the DNA TGCGCCAGCAGCCCGGAGGAGGACTATGGCTACACCTTC. This encodes CASSPEEDYGYTF.

This chain uses TRBV18 with TRBJ1-1, with D maybe TRBD1 (6 bases). Per the germline V gene, CDR1 is KGHSH and CDR2 is LQKENI. The CDR3 is 15 amino acids. Trimming shortened V by 6 bases and J by 1 base, and 15 bases separated the two germline ends. CDR3 sequence (DNA): TGTGCCAGCTCCGAGGGGGGGGTAGGGAACACTGAAGCTTTCTTT. Protein: CASSEGGVGNTEAFF.

This chain joins TRBV27 and TRBJ2-7, with 10 bases fitting TRBD2. V lost 4 bases to trimming and J lost 4 bases; unmatched junction nucleotides: 4. CDR3 size: 14 residues. Germline values: CDR1 MNHEY, CDR2 SMNVEV (reference sequence). CDR3 DNA: TGTGCCAGCAGTTCTAGCGGGGGACCATACGAGCAGTACTTC. Translating gives CASSSSGGPYEQYF.

V gene TRBV18 combines with J gene TRBJ2-7, with D hard to call. The V end was cut by 4 bases, the J end by 3 bases, with 7 bases between. Germline loops: CDR1 KGHSH, CDR2 LQKENI. CDR3 length: 12 residues. CDR3 amino acids: CASSLLDYEQYF. The CDR3 DNA follows: TGTGCCAGCTCACTGCTAGACTACGAGCAGTACTTC.

The chain links TRBV5-1 to TRBJ2-3; D is undetermined. The germline CDR1 and CDR2 sequences are SGHRS and YFSETQ. Trimming cost V 2 bases and J 0 bases, with 10 bases left between them. CDR3 length: 15 amino acids. The CDR3: CASSFLDTSTDTQYF. DNA for the CDR3: TGCGCCAGCAGCTTCCTCGATACTAGCACAGATACGCAGTATTTT.

The chain couples TRBV21-1 to TRBJ1-1; the table names TRBD1, a call not compared with the DNA. TRBV21-1 is given as a pseudogene. There are 12 residues in the CDR3. CDR3 sequence reads: CASRFQGAEAFF. The CDR3 DNA is TGTGCCAGCAGATTTCAGGGTGCTGAAGCTTTCTTT.

This chain connects TRBV19 to TRBJ1-2; weak D call: TRBD1 (6 bases). CDR1 and CDR2 (germline): LNHDA, SQIVND (reference sequence). This CDR3 has 14 amino acids. The V end was cut by 5 bases, the J end by 8 bases, with 18 bases between. The CDR3 nucleotides read TGTGCCAGTAGTTCACGGCAGGGGCGTGGCGGCTACACCTTC. It is translated as CASSSRQGRGGYTF.

This sequence joins TRBV6-5 and TRBJ1-4, with 11 bases lining up with TRBD1. CDR1 is MNHEY, CDR2 SVGAGI, per germline. With V trimmed by 6 bases and J by 8 bases, 8 bases remained unmatched. The CDR3 length is 15 residues. The CDR3 here is CASRTAGTGGEKLFF. The CDR3, as DNA: TGTGCCAGCAGAACCGCCGGGACAGGGGGAGAAAAACTGTTTTTT.

This clone has a handful of counts. The chain carries TRBV18 and TRBJ1-1; D possibly corresponds to TRBD1 (5 bases). The V gene lost 6 bases and the J gene lost 9 bases, with 17 bases spanning the gap. This CDR3 is 13 amino acids long. Germline assignment: CDR1 KGHSH and CDR2 LQKENI. CDR3 nucleotide sequence: TGTGCCAGCTCCGCAGGGCAGAGAGATCAAGCTTTCTTT. Residues: CASSAGQRDQAFF.

The rearrangement uses TRBV5-1 and TRBJ2-1; tentatively, D is TRBD2 (5 bases). Germline V gene lookup returns CDR1 SGHRS and CDR2 YFSETQ. The length of the CDR3 is 15 residues. The V and J ends lost 0 bases and 7 bases respectively, with 14 bases between them. The CDR3 region has the DNA TGCGCCAGCAGCTTGGCAACTAGTGTTTTGAATGAGCAGTTCTTC. Translation: CASSLATSVLNEQFF.

This rearrangement joins TRBV19 to TRBJ2-2; TRBD1 aligns across 9 bases. The J segment lost 0 bases and the V segment lost 8 bases, leaving 16 bases of the junction unmatched. This CDR3 is 19 amino acids long. Per the germline V gene, CDR1 is LNHDA and CDR2 is SQIVND (reference sequence). DNA for the CDR3: TGTGCCAGTCTCCACCCCGGGACAGGGCTGGTGCCGAACACCGGGGAGCTGTTTTTT. Its protein is CASLHPGTGLVPNTGELFF.

The gene calls are TRBV6-6 and TRBJ2-1; D perhaps matches TRBD1 (6 bases). Trimming took off 6 bases at V and 12 bases at J, with 12 bases between the two ends. Germline V gene sequence: CDR1 MNHNY, CDR2 SVGAGI (reference sequence). The CDR3 has 11 residues. The CDR3 sequence is CASRQGWGQFF. The DNA for the CDR3 is TGTGCCAGCAGGCAGGGGTGGGGGCAGTTCTTC.

The V gene is TRBV11-3, the J gene TRBJ2-2; D not certain. Germline V gene lookup returns CDR1 SGHNT and CDR2 YENEEA. The CDR3 spans 12 residues. V gave up 2 bases and J gave up 6 bases, with 4 bases separating them. CDR3 in amino acids: CASSLRSGELFF. DNA of the CDR3: TGTGCCAGCAGCTTAAGGTCCGGGGAGCTGTTTTTT. Filled out from reference TRBV11-3 and TRBJ2-2, the complete variable domain reads EAGVVQSPRYKIIEKKQPVAFWCNPISGHNTLYWYLQNLGQGPELLIRYENEEAVDDSQLPKDRFSAERLKGVDSTLKIQPAELGDSAVYLCASSLRSGELFFGEGSRLTVL.

The rearrangement links TRBV7-9 to TRBJ1-1, with D unclear. CDR1 and CDR2 (germline): SEHNR, FQNEAQ (reference sequence). V was clipped by 0 bases and J by 5 bases, with 4 bases between them. The CDR3 is 12 residues long. The CDR3 DNA reads TGTGCCAGCAGCTTAGCGAGTACTGAAGCTTTCTTT. Its translation is CASSLASTEAFF.

The V gene is TRBV5-1, the J gene TRBJ2-2; D could derive from TRBD1 or TRBD2 (5 bases each). The V and J ends lost 4 bases and 2 bases respectively, with 12 bases between them. Germline V lookup: CDR1 SGHRS, CDR2 YFSETQ. The CDR3 has 15 amino acids. The DNA for the CDR3 is TGCGCCAGCAGCGGGGGTCACACCAACACCGGGGAGCTGTTTTTT. Protein product: CASSGGHTNTGELFF. Complete variable domain (other parts from reference TRBV5-1 and TRBJ2-2): KAGVTQTPRYLIKTRGQQVTLSCSPISGHRSVSWYQQTPGQGLQFLFEYFSETQRNKGNFPGRFSGRQFSNSRSEMNVSTLELGDSALYLCASSGGHTNTGELFFGEGSRLTVL.

This sequence joins TRBV18 and TRBJ1-1; a possible D gene is TRBD1 (5 bases). This CDR3 region has 15 residues. Germline V gene lookup returns CDR1 KGHSH and CDR2 LQKENI. V was clipped by 6 bases and J by 4 bases, with 18 bases between them. CDR3 bases: TGTGCCAGCTCGGGGCCTAGGGGAGCCCCCACTGAAGCTTTCTTT. Protein: CASSGPRGAPTEAFF.

The chain couples TRBV7-9 to TRBJ2-7, with 7 nucleotides matching TRBD2. This CDR3 region has 14 residues. Germline V lookup: CDR1 SEHNR, CDR2 FQNEAQ (reference sequence). V shed 5 bases, J shed 3 bases, and the junction held 7 bases outside the gene matches. The CDR3 coding sequence is TGTGCCAGCAGCCCGAGCGGGGCCTTCTACGAGCAGTACTTC. It encodes CASSPSGAFYEQYF.